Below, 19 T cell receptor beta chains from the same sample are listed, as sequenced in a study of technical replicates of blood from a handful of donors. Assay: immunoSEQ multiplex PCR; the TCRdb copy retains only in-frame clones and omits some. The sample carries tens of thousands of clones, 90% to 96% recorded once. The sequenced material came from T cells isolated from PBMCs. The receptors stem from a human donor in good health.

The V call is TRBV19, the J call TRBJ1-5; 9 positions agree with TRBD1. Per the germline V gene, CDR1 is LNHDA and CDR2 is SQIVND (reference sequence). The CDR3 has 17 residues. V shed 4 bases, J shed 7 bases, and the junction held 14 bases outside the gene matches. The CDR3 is CASSTTRTGASGQPQHF. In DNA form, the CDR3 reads TGTGCCAGTAGTACGACCAGGACAGGGGCGTCGGGACAGCCCCAGCATTTT.

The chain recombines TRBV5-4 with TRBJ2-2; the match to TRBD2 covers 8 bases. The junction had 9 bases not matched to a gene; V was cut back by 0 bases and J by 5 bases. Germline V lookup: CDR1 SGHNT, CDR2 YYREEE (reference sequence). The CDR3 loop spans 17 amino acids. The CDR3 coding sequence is TGTGCCAGCAGCTTGGCGGGGACTAGGGGTTTTACCGGGGAGCTGTTTTTT. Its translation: CASSLAGTRGFTGELFF.

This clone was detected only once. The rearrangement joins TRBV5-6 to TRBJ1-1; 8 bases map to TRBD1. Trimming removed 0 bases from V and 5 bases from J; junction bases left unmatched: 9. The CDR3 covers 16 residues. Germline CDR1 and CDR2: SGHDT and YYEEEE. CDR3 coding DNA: TGTGCCAGCAGCTTGGTCCAGGGGGCAGGAGCGACTGAAGCTTTCTTT. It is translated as CASSLVQGAGATEAFF.

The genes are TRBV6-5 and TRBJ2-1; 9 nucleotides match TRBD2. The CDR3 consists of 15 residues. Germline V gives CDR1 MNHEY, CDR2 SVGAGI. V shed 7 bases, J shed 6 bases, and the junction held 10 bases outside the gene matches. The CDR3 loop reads CASTYKASGVNEQFF. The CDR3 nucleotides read TGTGCCAGCACCTATAAGGCTAGCGGGGTCAATGAGCAGTTCTTC.

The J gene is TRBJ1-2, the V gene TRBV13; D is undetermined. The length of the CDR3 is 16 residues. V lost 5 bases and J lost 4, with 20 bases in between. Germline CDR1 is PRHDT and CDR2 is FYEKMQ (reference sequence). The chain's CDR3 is CASSEQGASLAYGYTF. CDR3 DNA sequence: TGTGCCAGCAGCGAACAAGGAGCTTCCCTAGCCTATGGCTACACCTTC.

CDR3 DNA: TGTGCCAGCAGCTTGGGGACAGGGGGCTCTGGCTATGGCTACACCTTC. Encoded protein: CASSLGTGGSGYGYTF. This sequence joins TRBV7-9 and TRBJ1-2, with TRBD1 identical over 12 bases. The CDR3 contains 16 residues. V lost 3 bases to trimming and J lost 4 bases; unmatched junction nucleotides: 6. The germline V gene encodes CDR1 SEHNR and CDR2 FQNEAQ (reference sequence).

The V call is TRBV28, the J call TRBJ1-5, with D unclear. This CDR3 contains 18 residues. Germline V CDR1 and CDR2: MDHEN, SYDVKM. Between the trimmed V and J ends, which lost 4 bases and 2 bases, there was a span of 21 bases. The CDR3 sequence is CASSSEYRVGIRNQPQHF. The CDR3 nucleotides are TGTGCCAGCAGTTCCGAATACAGAGTCGGAATTCGCAATCAGCCCCAGCATTTT.

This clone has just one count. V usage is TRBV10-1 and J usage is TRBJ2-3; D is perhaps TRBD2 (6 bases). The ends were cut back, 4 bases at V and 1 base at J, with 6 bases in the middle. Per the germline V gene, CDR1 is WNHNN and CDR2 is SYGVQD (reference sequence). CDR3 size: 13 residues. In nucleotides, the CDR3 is TGCGCCAGCAGTGCTAGCGGCACAGATACGCAGTATTTT. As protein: CASSASGTDTQYF.

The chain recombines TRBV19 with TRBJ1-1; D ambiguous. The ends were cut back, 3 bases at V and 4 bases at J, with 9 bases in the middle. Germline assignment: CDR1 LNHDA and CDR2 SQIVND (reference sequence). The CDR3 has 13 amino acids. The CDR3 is CASSISGSTEAFF. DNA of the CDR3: TGTGCCAGTAGTATCAGCGGGAGCACTGAAGCTTTCTTT.

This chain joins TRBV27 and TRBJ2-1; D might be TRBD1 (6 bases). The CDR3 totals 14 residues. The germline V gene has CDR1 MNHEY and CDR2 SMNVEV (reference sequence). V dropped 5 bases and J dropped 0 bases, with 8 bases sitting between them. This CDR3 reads CASSQGGSYNEQFF. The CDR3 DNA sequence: TGTGCCAGCAGTCAAGGGGGCTCCTACAATGAGCAGTTCTTC.

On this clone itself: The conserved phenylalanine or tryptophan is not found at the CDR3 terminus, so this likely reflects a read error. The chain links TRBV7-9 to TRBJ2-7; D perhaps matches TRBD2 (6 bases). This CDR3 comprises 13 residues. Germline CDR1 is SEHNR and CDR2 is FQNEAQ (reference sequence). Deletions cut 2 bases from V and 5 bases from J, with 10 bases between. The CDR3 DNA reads TGTGCCAGCAGCTTAACGGAGGGCCACGAGCAGTACCTC. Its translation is CASSLTEGHEQYL.

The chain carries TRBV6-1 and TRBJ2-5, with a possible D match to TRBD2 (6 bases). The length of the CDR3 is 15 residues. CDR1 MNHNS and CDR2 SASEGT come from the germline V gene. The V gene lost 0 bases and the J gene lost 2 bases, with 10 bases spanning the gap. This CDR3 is CASSEAPGVQETQYF. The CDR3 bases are TGTGCCAGCAGTGAAGCGCCGGGGGTGCAAGAGACCCAGTACTTC.

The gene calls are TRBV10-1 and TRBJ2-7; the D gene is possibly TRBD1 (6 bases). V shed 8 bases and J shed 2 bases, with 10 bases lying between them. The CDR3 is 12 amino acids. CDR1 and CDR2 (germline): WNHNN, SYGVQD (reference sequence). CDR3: CASLRGPYEQYF. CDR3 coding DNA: TGCGCCAGCCTCAGGGGACCCTACGAGCAGTACTTC.

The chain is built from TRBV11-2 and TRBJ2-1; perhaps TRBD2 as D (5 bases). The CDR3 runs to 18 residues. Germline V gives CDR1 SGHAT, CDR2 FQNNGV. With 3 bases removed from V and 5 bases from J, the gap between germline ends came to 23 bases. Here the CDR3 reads CASSLALRSTSTHNEQFF. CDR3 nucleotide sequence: TGTGCCAGCAGCTTGGCCCTAAGATCCACTAGTACCCACAATGAGCAGTTCTTC.

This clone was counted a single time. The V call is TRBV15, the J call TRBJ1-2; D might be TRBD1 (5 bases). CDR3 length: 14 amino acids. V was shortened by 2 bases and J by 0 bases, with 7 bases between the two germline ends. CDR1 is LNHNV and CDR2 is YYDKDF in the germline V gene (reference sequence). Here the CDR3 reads CATSRQGTNYGYTF. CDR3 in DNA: TGTGCCACCAGCAGACAGGGAACTAACTATGGCTACACCTTC. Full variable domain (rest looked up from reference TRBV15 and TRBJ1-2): DAMVIQNPRYQVTQFGKPVTLSCSQTLNHNVMYWYQQKSSQAPKLLFHYYDKDFNNEADTPDNFQSRRPNTSFCFLDIRSPGLGDTAMYLCATSRQGTNYGYTFGSGTRLTVV.

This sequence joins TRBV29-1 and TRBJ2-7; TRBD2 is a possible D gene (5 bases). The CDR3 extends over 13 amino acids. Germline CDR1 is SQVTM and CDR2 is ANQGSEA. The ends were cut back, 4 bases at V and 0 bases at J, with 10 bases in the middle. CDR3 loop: CSVVEVNSYEQYF. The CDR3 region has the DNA TGCAGCGTTGTGGAGGTCAACTCCTACGAGCAGTACTTC.

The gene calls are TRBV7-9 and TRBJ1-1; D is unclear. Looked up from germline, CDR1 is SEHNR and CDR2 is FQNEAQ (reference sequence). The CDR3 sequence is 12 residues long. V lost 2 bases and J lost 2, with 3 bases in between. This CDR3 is CASSLLNTEAFF. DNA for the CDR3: TGTGCCAGCAGCTTACTTAACACTGAAGCTTTCTTT.

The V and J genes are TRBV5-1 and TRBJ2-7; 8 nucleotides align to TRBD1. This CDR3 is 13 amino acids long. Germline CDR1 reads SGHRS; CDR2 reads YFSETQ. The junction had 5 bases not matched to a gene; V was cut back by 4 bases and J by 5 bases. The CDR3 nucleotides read TGCGCCAGCAGCCGGACAGGGTACAACGAGCAGTACTTC. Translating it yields CASSRTGYNEQYF.

The CDR3 DNA reads TGCGCCAGCAGCCAGACTAATCACAGGGAGGGAGGCTACACCTTC. As protein: CASSQTNHREGGYTF. V and J are TRBV4-1 and TRBJ1-2; possibly TRBD1 for D (6 bases). This CDR3 comprises 15 residues. Trimming removed 3 bases from V and 8 bases from J, with 19 bases in between. The germline V gene encodes CDR1 MGHRA and CDR2 YSYEKL.